This T cell receptor (beta chain) was captured by sequencing in a study of blood T cell repertoires in COVID-19 (dated by TCRdb to between 2020 and 2021). Regarding the study in general: The collaborator samples originated in the United States, Italy and Spain and spanned the acute and convalescent phases of COVID-19. The material from the prospective study consisted of cDNA or gDNA derived from T cells, B-cell-depleted T cells, or PBMCs. Subjects who had been exposed to COVID-19, were actively infected with it, or had recovered from it provided the deeply sampled blood TCRbeta repertoires that made up the dataset. The repertoires were released in a freely available public database meant as a resource for research on the immune response to SARS-CoV-2. Samples came from the ongoing ImmuneRACE study (first 160 participants) plus 1,254 subjects from 6 global collaborators. Nearly every sample came with metadata listing a de-identified subject ID, COVID-19 status, age in years and sex. Where available, HLA class I and class II types were taken from metadata supplied by the sample provider and were not determined by assay-based typing.

The immunoSEQ Assay, a bias-controlled multiplex PCR, was used to amplify TCRbeta CDR3 regions from genomic DNA. The original methods were these. The number of nucleated cells in each sample was estimated by amplification of reference gene primers within the assay. Sequence reads were collapsed and filtered to measure the absolute abundance of every unique TCRbeta CDR3 rearrangement. Productive Simpson clonality was computed per sample as the square root of Simpson's diversity index over productive rearrangements. The table was pulled from immuneACCESS by TCRdb, which kept in-frame rearrangements only. Such tables lose some clones; where checked, under half of the loss comes from unresolved V genes, and the rest has no known cause. V and J calls and clone size are given by that table; D and trimming were obtained from the DNA. This sample lists 110,000 to 150,000 clones; approximately 87% were detected once. The top ten clonotypes cover about two fifths of the sample.

Remarks on this clone: Its antigen specificity is not known. The input lacks base qualities; no much larger clone sits a single base away.

Whole blood was collected in K2EDTA tubes by collaborating institutions according to the institutions' own protocols. For TCRbeta analysis, collaborator samples were shipped as frozen whole blood, as isolated PBMCs, or as DNA extracted from either sample type. From a lookup of the germline V gene (reference sequence), CDR1 and CDR2 are SEHNR and FQNEAQ. The V end loses 4 bases and the J end loses 4 bases, and a stretch of 11 bases separates them. The CDR3 sequence holds 14 residues, the cysteine and phenylalanine included. Only the CDR3 portion is preserved as DNA: 42 bases, with reading frame beginning at the first base. Paper-wide results and their limitations: The quantity of clinical and demographic metadata differed by source and by participant and was supplied without curation.

This TCR derives from a human donor in a cohort sampled during active COVID-19. The sample comprised peripheral blood. Recombination joined TRBV7-9 with TRBJ2-1; the D gene is perhaps TRBD1, from 6 matching bases. Read as DNA, the sequence is TGTGCCAGCAGCTCCGGGACACCTTACAATGAGCAGTTCTTC. The resulting protein is CASSSGTPYNEQFF.